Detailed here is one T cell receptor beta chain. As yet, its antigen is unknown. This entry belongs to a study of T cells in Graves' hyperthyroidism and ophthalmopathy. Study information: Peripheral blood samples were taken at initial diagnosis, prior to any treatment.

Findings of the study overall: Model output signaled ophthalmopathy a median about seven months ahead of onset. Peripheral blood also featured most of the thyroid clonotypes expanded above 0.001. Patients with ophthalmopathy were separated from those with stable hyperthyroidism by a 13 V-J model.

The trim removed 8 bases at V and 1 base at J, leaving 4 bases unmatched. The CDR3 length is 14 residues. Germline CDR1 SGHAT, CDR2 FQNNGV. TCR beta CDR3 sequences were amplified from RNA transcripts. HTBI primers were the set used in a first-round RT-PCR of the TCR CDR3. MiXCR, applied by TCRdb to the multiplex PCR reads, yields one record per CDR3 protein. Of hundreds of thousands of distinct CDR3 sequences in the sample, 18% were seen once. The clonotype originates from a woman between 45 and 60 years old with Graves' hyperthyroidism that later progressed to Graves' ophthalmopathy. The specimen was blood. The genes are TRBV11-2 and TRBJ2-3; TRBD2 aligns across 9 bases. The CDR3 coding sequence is TGTGCCAGCTCTAGCGGGGTGGGCACAGATACGCAGTATTTT. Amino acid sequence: CASSSGVGTDTQYF. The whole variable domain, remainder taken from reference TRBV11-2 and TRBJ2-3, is EAGVAQSPRYKIIEKRQSVAFWCNPISGHATLYWYQQILGQGPKLLIQFQNNGVVDDSQLPKDRFSAERLKGVDSTLKIQPAKLEDSAVYLCASSSGVGTDTQYFGPGTRLTVL.